Sequencing of this TCR beta chain was carried out in a study of monozygotic twins with inflammatory bowel disease. The CDR3 consists of 14 residues. CDR1 MNHEY and CDR2 SMNVEV come from the germline V gene (reference sequence). From the 5' RACE reads, TCRdb lists one entry per CDR3 protein and no DNA. Its table lists 300,000 to 450,000 distinct CDR3 sequences. Study-wide findings and caveats: Clonotype sharing was lower in IBD patients than healthy twins, most markedly with disease activity. Repertoire similarity was not found to differ between concordant and discordant twins, possibly from limited power.

Regarding this clonotype: Antigen specificity is unknown.

This receptor was identified in a human donor with ulcerative colitis or Crohn's disease, or a healthy co-twin of an affected twin (not recorded which). Sequencing input: blood. The V and J genes are TRBV27 and TRBJ1-4. The CDR3 reads CASSRLNANEKLFF.